This TCR beta chain is drawn from a study of OX40 agonist ivuxolimab in advanced cancers. About the research overall: It was ivuxolimab, an agonistic anti-OX40 (CD134) antibody, that patients were treated with.

V was pared by 0 bases and J by 2 bases, with 11 bases between. CDR3 length: 15 amino acids. The V gene's germline CDR1 is SGHRS and CDR2 YFSETQ. Here immunoSEQ multiplex PCR was the method, and the copy in TCRdb shows in-frame clones only, minus some. Of around 70,000 clones listed, around 85% are singletons. The specimen was CD4+ or CD8+ T cells sorted from blood, collected in a trial of the OX40 agonist ivuxolimab. This sequence originates from an adult with an advanced solid tumor such as melanoma, head and neck, liver or kidney cancer. V gene TRBV5-1 combines with J gene TRBJ1-1, with D possibly being TRBD1 (6 bases). The CDR3: CASSLAGDSNTEAFF. Written as DNA, the CDR3 is TGCGCCAGCAGCTTGGCAGGGGACTCTAACACTGAAGCTTTCTTT.